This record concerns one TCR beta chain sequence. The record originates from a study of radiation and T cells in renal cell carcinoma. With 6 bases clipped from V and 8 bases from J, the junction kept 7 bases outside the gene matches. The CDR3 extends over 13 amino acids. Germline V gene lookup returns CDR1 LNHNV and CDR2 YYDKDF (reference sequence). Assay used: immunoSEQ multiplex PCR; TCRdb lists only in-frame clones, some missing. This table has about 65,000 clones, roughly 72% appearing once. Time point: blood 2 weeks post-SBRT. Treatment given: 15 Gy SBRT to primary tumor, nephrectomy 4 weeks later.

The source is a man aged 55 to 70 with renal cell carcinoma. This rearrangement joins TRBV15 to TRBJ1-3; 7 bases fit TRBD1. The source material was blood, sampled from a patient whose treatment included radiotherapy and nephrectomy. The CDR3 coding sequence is TGTGCCACCAGGTCCCAGGGGGAGGACACCATATATTTT. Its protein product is CATRSQGEDTIYF.